These T cell receptor beta chains were read from a single sample in a study of T cells in Graves' hyperthyroidism and ophthalmopathy. TCRdb re-called the multiplex PCR reads with MiXCR, one entry per CDR3 protein. The table includes over 200,000 distinct CDR3 sequences, 17% detected once. The sequenced sample consisted of blood. These receptors were obtained from a man aged 45-65 years with Graves' hyperthyroidism. Both conserved end residues are part of each CDR3.

v_call	j_call	cdr3_aa
TRBV5-8	TRBJ2-5	CASSLGGQQETQYF
TRBV14	TRBJ2-2	CASSQLRGTSRNGELFF
TRBV15	TRBJ2-3	CATSRGAGKTDTQYF
TRBV29-1	TRBJ2-7	CSVDGTSITYEQYF
TRBV12-3/TRBV12-4	TRBJ2-1	CASTEYNEQFF
TRBV7-9	TRBJ2-1	CASSLEGKREGIYNEQFF
TRBV2	TRBJ1-4	CASSVSGGTNEKLFF
TRBV4-1	TRBJ2-1	CASVKLAGKGRNEQFF
TRBV5-6	TRBJ2-2	CASSLPGTNTGELFF
TRBV7-9	TRBJ2-1	CASSRVRLGLAGGPGNEQFF
TRBV6-1	TRBJ2-2	CASTIGDGTGELFF
TRBV7-9	TRBJ2-3	CASSPTGTRSTDTQYF
TRBV28	TRBJ1-1	CASSPRLWGAEAFF
TRBV28	TRBJ1-5	CASAGGVSNQPQHF
TRBV6-1	TRBJ1-1	CASSDLQGEYTEAFF
TRBV20-1	TRBJ1-1	CSASAKNTEAFF
TRBV10-2	TRBJ1-5	CASSVTGNQPQHF
TRBV12-3/TRBV12-4	TRBJ1-6	CASSLVSVGRTLHF
TRBV5-1	TRBJ1-1	CASSLAKEAGDTEAFF
TRBV5-1	TRBJ2-7	CASSRQDFYEQYF
TRBV27	TRBJ1-6	CASSPTFRGSPLHF
TRBV12-3/TRBV12-4	TRBJ2-7	CASSSNRGHDEQYF
TRBV6-1	TRBJ2-3	CASSPSDRGTDTQYF
TRBV20-1	TRBJ2-5	CSARGTSGSQETQYF
TRBV4-1	TRBJ1-1	CASSQERSGITEAFF
TRBV10-2	TRBJ2-1	CASTLAGNEQFF